This T cell receptor (beta chain) was recorded in a study of response to subunit inactivated influenza vaccine. TCRdb ran MiXCR on the RT-PCR reads and lists one entry per CDR3 protein. The sample has 600,000 to 850,000 distinct CDR3 sequences; about 14% are singletons. The sequence was obtained from a man between 50 and 59 years old who received an inactivated influenza vaccine. The sample consisted of PBMCs from blood, taken 14 days before vaccination.

DNA of the CDR3: TGCGCCAGCAGCTTTCCGGGAACCGGGGAGCTGTTTTTT. The encoded protein is CASSFPGTGELFF. This chain links TRBV5-1 with TRBJ2-2; D is possibly TRBD2 (5 bases). Trimming removed 2 bases from V and 5 bases from J, with 7 bases in between. Germline V gene data show CDR1 as SGHRS and CDR2 as YFSETQ. The CDR3 has 13 residues. The full variable domain, with the rest looked up from reference TRBV5-1 and TRBJ2-2, is KAGVTQTPRYLIKTRGQQVTLSCSPISGHRSVSWYQQTPGQGLQFLFEYFSETQRNKGNFPGRFSGRQFSNSRSEMNVSTLELGDSALYLCASSFPGTGELFFGEGSRLTVL.